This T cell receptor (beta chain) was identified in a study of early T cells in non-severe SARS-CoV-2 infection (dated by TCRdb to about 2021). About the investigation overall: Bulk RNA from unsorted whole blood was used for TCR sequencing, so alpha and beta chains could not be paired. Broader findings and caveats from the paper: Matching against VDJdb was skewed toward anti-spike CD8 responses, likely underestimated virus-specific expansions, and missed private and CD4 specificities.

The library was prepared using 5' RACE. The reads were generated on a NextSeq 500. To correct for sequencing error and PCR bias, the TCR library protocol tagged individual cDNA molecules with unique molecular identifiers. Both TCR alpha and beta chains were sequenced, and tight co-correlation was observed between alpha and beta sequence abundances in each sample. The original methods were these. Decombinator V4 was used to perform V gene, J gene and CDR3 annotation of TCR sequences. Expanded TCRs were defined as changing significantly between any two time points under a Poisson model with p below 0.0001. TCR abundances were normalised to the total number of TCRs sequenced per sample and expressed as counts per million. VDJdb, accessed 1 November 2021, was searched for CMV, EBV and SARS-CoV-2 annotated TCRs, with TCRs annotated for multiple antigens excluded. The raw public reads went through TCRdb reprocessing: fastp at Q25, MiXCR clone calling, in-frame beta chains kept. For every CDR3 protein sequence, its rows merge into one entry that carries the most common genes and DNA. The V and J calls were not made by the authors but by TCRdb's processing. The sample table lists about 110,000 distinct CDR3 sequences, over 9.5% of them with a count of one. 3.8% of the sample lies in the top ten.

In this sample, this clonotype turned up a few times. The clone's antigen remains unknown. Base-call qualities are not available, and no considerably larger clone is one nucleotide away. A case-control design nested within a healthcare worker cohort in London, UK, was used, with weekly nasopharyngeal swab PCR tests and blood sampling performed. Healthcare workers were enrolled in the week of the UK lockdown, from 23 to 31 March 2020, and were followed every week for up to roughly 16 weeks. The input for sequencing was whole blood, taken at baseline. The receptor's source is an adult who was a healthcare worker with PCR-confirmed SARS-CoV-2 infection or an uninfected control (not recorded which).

The CDR3 reads as follows: CASTRDSGVKNIQYF. The nucleotide sequence reads TGTGCCAGCACCAGGGACAGCGGGGTCAAAAACATTCAGTACTTC. This receptor chain uses TRBV6-1 and TRBJ2-4; the D assignment is uncertain and may be TRBD1 or TRBD2, with 7 bases supporting each. The CDR3 runs 15 amino acids, cysteine and phenylalanine included. Only the CDR3 portion is preserved as DNA: 45 bases, with reading frame beginning at the first base. The germline V gene yields MNHNS for CDR1 and SASEGT for CDR2. At the junction V is shortened by 7 bases and J by 3 bases, with 16 bases in between.